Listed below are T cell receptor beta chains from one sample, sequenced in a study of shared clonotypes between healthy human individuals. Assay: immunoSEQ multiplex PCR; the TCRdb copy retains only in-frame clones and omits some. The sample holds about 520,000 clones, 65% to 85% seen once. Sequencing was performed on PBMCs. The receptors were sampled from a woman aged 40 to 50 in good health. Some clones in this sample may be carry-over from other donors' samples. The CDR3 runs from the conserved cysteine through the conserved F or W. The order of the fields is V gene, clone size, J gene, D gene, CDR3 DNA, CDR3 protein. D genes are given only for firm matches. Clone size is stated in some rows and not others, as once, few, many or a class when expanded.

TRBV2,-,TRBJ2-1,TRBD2,TGTGCCAGCAGCTGGGGACTAGCGGACAATGAGCAGTTCTTC,CASSWGLADNEQFF
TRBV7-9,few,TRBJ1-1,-,TGTGCCAGCAGCTTGGGGGGCCCTGAAGCTTTCTTT,CASSLGGPEAFF
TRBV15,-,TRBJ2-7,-,TGTGCCACCAGCAGGACGGGAGCGGGCGAGCAGTACTTC,CATSRTGAGEQYF
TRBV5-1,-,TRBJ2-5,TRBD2,TGCGCCAGCAGCTCCCGACTAGCGGGAGAGGGAGAGACCCAGTACTTC,CASSSRLAGEGETQYF
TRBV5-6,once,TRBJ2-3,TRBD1,TGTGCCAGCAGCTATAGACAGGGGGGAGGGTTGACAGATACGCAGTATTTT,CASSYRQGGGLTDTQYF
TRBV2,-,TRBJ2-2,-,TGTGCCAGCAAGAGGGACCTTCCCCCCCCCGCCGGGGAGCTGTTTTTT,CASKRDLPPPAGELFF
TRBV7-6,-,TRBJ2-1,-,TGTGCCAGCAACACCCGCAGCGACAGGGAGGCCAATGAGCAGTTCTTC,CASNTRSDREANEQFF
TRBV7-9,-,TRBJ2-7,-,TGTGCCAGCAGCTTAGGCCCAGGGCCTTACGAGCAGTACTTC,CASSLGPGPYEQYF
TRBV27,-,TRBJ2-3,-,TGTGCCAGCAGTTTAAGGGTCGCAGATACGCAGTATTTT,CASSLRVADTQYF
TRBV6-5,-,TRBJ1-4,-,TGTGCCAGCAGTTCGTTCAAGGCAGGGCACAATGAAAAACTGTTTTTT,CASSSFKAGHNEKLFF
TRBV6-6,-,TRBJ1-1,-,TGTGCCAGCAGTTACGGGGGATTCACTGAAGCTTTCTTT,CASSYGGFTEAFF
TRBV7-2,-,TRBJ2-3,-,TGTGCCAGCAGCCACCCCACTAGCACAGATACGCAGTATTTT,CASSHPTSTDTQYF
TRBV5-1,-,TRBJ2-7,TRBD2,TGCGCCAGCAGCTTGGGCGGGACTAGCGGGTCCTACGAGCAGTACTTC,CASSLGGTSGSYEQYF
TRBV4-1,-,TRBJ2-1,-,TGCGCCAGCAGCCATCCCCTTCACAATGAGCAGTTCTTC,CASSHPLHNEQFF
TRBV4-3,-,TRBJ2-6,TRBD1,TGCGCCAGCAGCCAACGGATTGGGACAGGGTCTTCTTCCGGGGCCAACGTCCTGACTTTC,CASSQRIGTGSSSGANVLTF
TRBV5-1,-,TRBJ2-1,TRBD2,TGCGCCAGCAGCCCGGGACTAGCGGGGGCCTACAATGAGCAGTTCTTC,CASSPGLAGAYNEQFF
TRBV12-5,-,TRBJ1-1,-,TGTGCTAGTGGTCGCTCACAGCCTTCAATATCTGAAGCTTTCTTT,CASGRSQPSISEAFF
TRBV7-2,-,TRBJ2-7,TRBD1,TGTGCCAGCCGCCCGGACAGGGGCTCCTACGAGCAGTACTTC,CASRPDRGSYEQYF
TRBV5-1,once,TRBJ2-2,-,TGCGCCAGCAGCTTAGCGGAGAGGAACACCGGGGAGCTGTTTTTT,CASSLAERNTGELFF
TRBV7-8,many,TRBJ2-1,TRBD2,TGTGCCAGCAGCTTAGAACTAGCGGTAACATACAATGAGCAGTTCTTC,CASSLELAVTYNEQFF
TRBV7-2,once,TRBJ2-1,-,TGTGCCAGCAGCTTGCGGACTTCACCCTTGGCAGAGCAGTTCTTC,CASSLRTSPLAEQFF
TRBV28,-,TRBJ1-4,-,TGTGCCAGCAGTTTCACAACTAATGAAAAACTGTTTTTT,CASSFTTNEKLFF
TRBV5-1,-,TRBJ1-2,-,TGCGCCAGCAGCTTAACACCTAGGGGGACCTATGGCTACACCTTC,CASSLTPRGTYGYTF
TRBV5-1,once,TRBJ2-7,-,TGCGCCAGCAGCTTGGCGTGGGAAACCTACGAGCAGTACTTC,CASSLAWETYEQYF
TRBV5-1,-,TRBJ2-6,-,TGCGCCAGCAGCTTGTCAGGGAATACCCCCGTCCTGACTTTC,CASSLSGNTPVLTF
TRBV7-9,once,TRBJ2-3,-,TGTGCCAGCAGCTTGGATCGGCATACGCAGTATTTT,CASSLDRHTQYF
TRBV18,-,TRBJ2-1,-,TGTGCCAGCTCACGTACGCCCTACAATGAGCAGTTCTTC,CASSRTPYNEQFF
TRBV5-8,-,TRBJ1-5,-,TGTGCCAGCAGCACCAGGGGCAATCAGCCCCAGCATTTT,CASSTRGNQPQHF
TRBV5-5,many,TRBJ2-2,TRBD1,TGTGCCAGCAGCTCACAGACAGGGGGCGCGGTGGTCGGGGAGCTGTTTTTT,CASSSQTGGAVVGELFF
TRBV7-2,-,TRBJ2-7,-,TGTGCCAGCAGCTTGACCCATGGTTACGAGCAGTACTTC,CASSLTHGYEQYF
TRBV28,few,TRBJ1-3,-,TGTGCCAGCAGTTTAGTTCAGGGTGAAGGAAACACCATATATTTT,CASSLVQGEGNTIYF
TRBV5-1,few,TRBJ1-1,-,TGCGCCACCAGACCGGGACGGCAGAACACTGAAGCTTTCTTT,CATRPGRQNTEAFF
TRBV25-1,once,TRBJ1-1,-,TGTGCCAGCACCCCAGGGAGGGCCACAGGAGCTTTCTTT,CASTPGRATGAFF
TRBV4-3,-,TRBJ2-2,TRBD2,TGCGCCAGCAGCCAGAGGCGGGAGTCCCCCGGGGAGCTGTTTTTT,CASSQRRESPGELFF
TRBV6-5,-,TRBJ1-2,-,TGTGCCAGCAGTTATTTCCCAGGGGCCGGTAAAGGCTACACCTTC,CASSYFPGAGKGYTF
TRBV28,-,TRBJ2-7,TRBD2,TGTGCCAGCAGTTTACTTAGCGGGAGGGATAGGTACGAGCAGTACTTC,CASSLLSGRDRYEQYF
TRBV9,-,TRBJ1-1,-,TGTGCCAGCAGCCCACACGCCATTGCGGGATCCACTGAAGCTTTCTTT,CASSPHAIAGSTEAFF
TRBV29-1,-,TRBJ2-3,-,TGCAGCGTCCCCCCGGCCCTCACAGATACGCAGTATTTT,CSVPPALTDTQYF
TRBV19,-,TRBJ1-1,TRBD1,TGTGCCAGTAAAAACCTCGACAGGGCCACTGAAGCTTTCTTT,CASKNLDRATEAFF
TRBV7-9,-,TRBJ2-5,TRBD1,TGTGCCAGCACCCTACAGGGGGTTCAAGAGACCCAGTACTTC,CASTLQGVQETQYF
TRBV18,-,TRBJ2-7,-,TGTGCCAGCTCACCTGGACAGTCCTACGAGCAGTACTTC,CASSPGQSYEQYF
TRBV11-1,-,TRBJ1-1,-,TGTGCCAGCAGCTTAGGGGGTGACGGCACTGAAGCTTTCTTT,CASSLGGDGTEAFF
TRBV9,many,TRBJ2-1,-,TGTGCCAGCAGCGTAGAAGTAGATTCCAACGAGCAGTTCTTC,CASSVEVDSNEQFF
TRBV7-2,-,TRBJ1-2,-,TGTGCCAGCAGCTTAGGGAGGGATTCTGGCTACACCTTC,CASSLGRDSGYTF
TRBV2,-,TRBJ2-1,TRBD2,TGTGCCAGCGGGACTAGCGGGAGGGCACAGTTCTTC,CASGTSGRAQFF
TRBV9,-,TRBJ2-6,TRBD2,TGTGCCAGCTCGGGACTAGCGGGAGCCGGGGCCAACGTCCTGACTTTC,CASSGLAGAGANVLTF
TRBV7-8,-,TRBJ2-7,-,TGTGCCAGCAGCTTCTTGGGGGGTAAAGCCTACGAGCAGTACTTC,CASSFLGGKAYEQYF
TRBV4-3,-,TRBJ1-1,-,TGCGCCAGCAGCCAAGATACAGGAGCGAACACTGAAGCTTTCTTT,CASSQDTGANTEAFF
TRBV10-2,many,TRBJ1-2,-,TGCGCCAGCAGTGAGACCCCACAGGGTTTGAGCTATGGCTACACCTTC,CASSETPQGLSYGYTF
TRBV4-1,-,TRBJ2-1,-,TGCGCCAGCAGCCAAGATTACGGTGAGCAGTTCTTC,CASSQDYGEQFF